This T cell receptor beta chain was documented in a study of T cell changes during pregnancy in multiple sclerosis. With V trimmed by 5 bases and J by 7 bases, 9 bases remained unmatched. The CDR3 has 14 residues. Germline V CDR1 and CDR2: GTSNPN, SVGIG (reference sequence). Profiled with immunoSEQ multiplex PCR; TCRdb holds only in-frame clones, not every one. The sample contains under 80,000 clones, approximately 93% of which appear only once. The source is a female donor with multiple sclerosis, enrolled in a pregnancy study. This specimen was peripheral blood, taken in the second trimester of pregnancy. V gene TRBV30 combines with J gene TRBJ1-4, with 8 bases identical to TRBD1. The CDR3 DNA sequence: TGTGCCTGGGCTTCCGGGACAGGTAGTGAAAAACTGTTTTTT. It specifies CAWASGTGSEKLFF.